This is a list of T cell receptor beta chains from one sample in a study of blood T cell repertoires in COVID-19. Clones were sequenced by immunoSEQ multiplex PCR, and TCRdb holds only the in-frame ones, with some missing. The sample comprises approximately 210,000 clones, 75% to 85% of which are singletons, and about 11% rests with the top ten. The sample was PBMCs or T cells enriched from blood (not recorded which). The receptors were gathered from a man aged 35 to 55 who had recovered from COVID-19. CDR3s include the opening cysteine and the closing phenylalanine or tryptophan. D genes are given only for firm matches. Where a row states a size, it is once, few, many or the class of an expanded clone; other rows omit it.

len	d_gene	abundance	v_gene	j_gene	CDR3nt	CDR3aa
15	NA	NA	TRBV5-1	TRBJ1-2	TGCGCCAGCTCTGACCCTAGGTCCCCCCTCTATGGCTACACCTTC	CASSDPRSPLYGYTF
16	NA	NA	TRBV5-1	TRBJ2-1	TGCGCCAGCAGCTTGGGACTAGTGAGCTCCTACAATGAGCAGTTCTTC	CASSLGLVSSYNEQFF
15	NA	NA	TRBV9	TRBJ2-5	TGTGCCAGCAGCGTAGCCCCGGGAAATCAAGAGACCCAGTACTTC	CASSVAPGNQETQYF
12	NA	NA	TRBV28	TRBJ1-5	TGTGCCAGCAGTTTAAGCTGGCAGCCCCAGCATTTT	CASSLSWQPQHF
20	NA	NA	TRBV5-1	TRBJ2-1	TGCGCCAGCAGCTTTTCAGCTTTTGGGACTGGGGGTACCACCTACAATGAGCAGTTCTTC	CASSFSAFGTGGTTYNEQFF
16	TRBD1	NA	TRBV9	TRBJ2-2	TGTGCCAGCAGCACGAGCCTCAACAGGGGGCAGGAGGAGCTGTTTTTT	CASSTSLNRGQEELFF
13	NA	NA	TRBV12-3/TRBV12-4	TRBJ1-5	TGTGCCAGCACCCCCCGGTCTGCACAGCCCCAGCATTTT	CASTPRSAQPQHF
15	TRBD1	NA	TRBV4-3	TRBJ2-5	TGCGCCAGCAGCCAAGTAGGACAGGGAAAAGAGACCCAGTACTTC	CASSQVGQGKETQYF
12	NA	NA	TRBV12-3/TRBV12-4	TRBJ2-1	TGTGCCAGCAGTTCACTAGAAAGGGAGCAGTTCTTC	CASSSLEREQFF
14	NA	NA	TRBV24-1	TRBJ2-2	TGTGCCACCAGTGATCGAGAGCAAACCGGGGAGCTGTTTTTT	CATSDREQTGELFF
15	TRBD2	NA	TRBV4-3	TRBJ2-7	TGCGCCAGCAGCCCCCTCGGGGGGAGCTCCTACGAGCAGTACTTC	CASSPLGGSSYEQYF
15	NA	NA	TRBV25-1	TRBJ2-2	TGTGCCACCCAACCCGGGTTCGCGAACACCGGGGAGCTGTTTTTT	CATQPGFANTGELFF
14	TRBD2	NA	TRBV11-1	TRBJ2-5	TGTGCCAGCAGCTTGGGAGGGCCTGGGGAGACCCAGTACTTC	CASSLGGPGETQYF
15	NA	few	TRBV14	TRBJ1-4	TGTGCCAGCAGCCAGTTTATTAGTCCGAATGAAAAACTGTTTTTT	CASSQFISPNEKLFF
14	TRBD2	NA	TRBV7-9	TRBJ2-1	TGTGCCAGCAGCTTAGCGGGAGGGCCTAGTGAGCAGTTCTTC	CASSLAGGPSEQFF
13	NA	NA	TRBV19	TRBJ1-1	TGTGCCAGTTTGACAGTGATGAACACTGAAGCTTTCTTT	CASLTVMNTEAFF
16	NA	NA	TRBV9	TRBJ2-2	TGTGCCAGCAGCGTAGAGGACACCCGAAACACCGGGGAGCTGTTTTTT	CASSVEDTRNTGELFF
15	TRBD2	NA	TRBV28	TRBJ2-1	TGTGCCAGCAGTTTACTAGCGGGAGGCTTGAATGAGCAGTTCTTC	CASSLLAGGLNEQFF
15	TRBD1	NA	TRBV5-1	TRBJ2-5	TGCGCCAGCAGCAGACAGGGTGGATCGGAAGAGACCCAGTACTTC	CASSRQGGSEETQYF
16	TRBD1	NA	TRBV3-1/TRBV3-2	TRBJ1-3	TGTGCCAGCAGCCAGGCCCCACAGGGGACTGGAAACACCATATATTTT	CASSQAPQGTGNTIYF
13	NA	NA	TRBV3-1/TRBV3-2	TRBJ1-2	TGTGCCAGCAGCCAAGATCGCGGCAGCCATTACACCTTC	CASSQDRGSHYTF
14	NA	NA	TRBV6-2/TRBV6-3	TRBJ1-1	TGTGCCAGCAGTTACTCCAGGGTATCCACTGAAGCTTTCTTT	CASSYSRVSTEAFF
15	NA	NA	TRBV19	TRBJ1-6	TGTGCCAGTAGCATGACTGGAGATCGTAGTTCACCCCTCCACTTT	CASSMTGDRSSPLHF
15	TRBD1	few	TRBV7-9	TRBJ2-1	TGTGCCAGCAGTCCACTGGGGACAGGGGGCAATGAGCAGTTCTTC	CASSPLGTGGNEQFF
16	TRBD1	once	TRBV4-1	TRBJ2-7	TGCGCCAGCAGCCAAGATACCGGGACAGTTTCCTACGAGCAGTACTTC	CASSQDTGTVSYEQYF
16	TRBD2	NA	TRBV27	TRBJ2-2	TGTGCCAGCAGTTTTCTAGCGGGAGGGAACACCGGGGAGCTGTTTTTT	CASSFLAGGNTGELFF
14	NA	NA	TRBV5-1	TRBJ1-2	TGCGCCAGCAGCCCCTCCGGGTCGGACTATGGCTACACCTTC	CASSPSGSDYGYTF
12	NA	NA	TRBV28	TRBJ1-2	TGTGCCAGCAGCCCCACAGGGTATGGCTACACCTTC	CASSPTGYGYTF
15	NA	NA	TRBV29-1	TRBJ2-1	TGCAGCGTTCGGACTGATAAGCGCCCGGTGACAGAGCAGTTCTTC	CSVRTDKRPVTEQFF